The T cell receptor beta chain described here comes from a study of blood T cell repertoires in COVID-19. Seattle's cohort entered during active infection and was followed longitudinally. CDR1 SGHAT and CDR2 FQNNGV come from the germline V gene. CDR3 length equals 20 residues. V lost 0 bases and J lost 4, with 27 bases in between. Measured with immunoSEQ multiplex PCR; TCRdb has only the in-frame clones, and not every one. This sample has tens of thousands of clones, with 83% found just once. Material for sequencing was peripheral blood. The TCR originated in a man aged 30-40 years with COVID-19, enrolled during active disease. J is TRBJ1-1 and V is TRBV11-2, with D perhaps matching TRBD1 (6 bases). The CDR3 DNA reads TGTGCCAGCAGCTTAGAAACGTTAATCTACGGGGGGCTTGTTTCCACTGAAGCTTTCTTT. It specifies CASSLETLIYGGLVSTEAFF.